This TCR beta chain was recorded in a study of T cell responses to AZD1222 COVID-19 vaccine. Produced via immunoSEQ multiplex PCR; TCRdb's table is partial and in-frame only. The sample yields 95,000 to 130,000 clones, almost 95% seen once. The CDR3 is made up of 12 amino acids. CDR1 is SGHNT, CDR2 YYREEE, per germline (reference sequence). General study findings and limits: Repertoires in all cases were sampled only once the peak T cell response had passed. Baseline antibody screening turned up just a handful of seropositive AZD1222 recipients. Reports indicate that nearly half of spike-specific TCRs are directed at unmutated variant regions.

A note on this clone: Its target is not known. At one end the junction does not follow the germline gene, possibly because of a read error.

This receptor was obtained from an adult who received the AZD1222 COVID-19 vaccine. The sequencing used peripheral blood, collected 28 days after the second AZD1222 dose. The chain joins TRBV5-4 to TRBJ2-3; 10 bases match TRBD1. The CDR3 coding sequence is TGTGCCAGCAGCTATGGACAGGGGGTTGGGAATTTT. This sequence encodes CASSYGQGVGNF.